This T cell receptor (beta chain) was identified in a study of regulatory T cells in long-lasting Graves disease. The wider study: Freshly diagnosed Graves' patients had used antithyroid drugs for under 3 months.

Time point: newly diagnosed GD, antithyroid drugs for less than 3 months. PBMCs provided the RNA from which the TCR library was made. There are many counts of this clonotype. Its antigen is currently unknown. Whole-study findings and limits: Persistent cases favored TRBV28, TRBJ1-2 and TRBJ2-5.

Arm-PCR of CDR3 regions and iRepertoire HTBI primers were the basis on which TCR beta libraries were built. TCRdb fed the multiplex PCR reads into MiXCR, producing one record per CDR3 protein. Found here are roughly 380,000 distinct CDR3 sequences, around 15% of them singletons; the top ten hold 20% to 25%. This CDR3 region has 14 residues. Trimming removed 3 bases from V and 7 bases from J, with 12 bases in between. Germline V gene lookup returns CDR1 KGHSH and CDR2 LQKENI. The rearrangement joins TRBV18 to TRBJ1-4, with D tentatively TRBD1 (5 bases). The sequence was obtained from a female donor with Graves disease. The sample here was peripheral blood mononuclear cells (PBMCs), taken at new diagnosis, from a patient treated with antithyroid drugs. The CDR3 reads CASSPQQVTEKLFF. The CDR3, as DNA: TGTGCCAGCTCACCTCAACAGGTTACTGAAAAACTGTTTTTT.